The 29 T cell receptor beta chains listed next were all sequenced from one sample in a study of patients and donors after allogeneic stem cell transplantation. MiXCR, applied by TCRdb to the RT-PCR reads, yields one record per CDR3 protein. This sample yields over 150,000 distinct CDR3 sequences, of which about 32% are seen a single time; roughly 3% belongs to the top ten. The sequenced sample consisted of blood, either unsorted or a sorted T cell fraction (not recorded which). These receptors were collected from a human donor who was either an allogeneic HSCT recipient or a stem cell or donor lymphocyte infusion donor (not recorded which). It is not recorded whose cells these are; they may come from a transplant donor.

This clonotype showed up just a few times. CDR3 DNA sequence: TGTGCCTGGTCCCGAATTTTAGCTCATGAGCAGTTCTTC. It encodes CAWSRILAHEQFF. The chain has TRBV30 and TRBJ2-1; D is unresolved. Germline lookup yields CDR1 GTSNPN and CDR2 SVGIG (reference sequence). V was cut by 5 bases and J by 8 bases, with 16 bases left in between. This CDR3 comprises 13 residues.

This clonotype was seen more than once but under ten times. The rearrangement links TRBV5-1 to TRBJ2-2; D unclear. The CDR3 covers 12 residues. V shed 3 bases and J shed 4 bases, with 4 bases lying between them. Per germline, CDR1 SGHRS and CDR2 YFSETQ. CDR3 sequence reads: CASSSSTGELFF. The CDR3 bases are TGCGCCAGCAGCTCGTCCACCGGGGAGCTGTTTTTT.

This clonotype was seen more than once but under ten times. This rearrangement joins TRBV28 to TRBJ2-2; D gene unclear. Trimming took off 6 bases at V and 5 bases at J, with 10 bases between the two ends. Germline CDR1 and CDR2: MDHEN and SYDVKM. This CDR3 has 13 amino acids. The CDR3 DNA reads as TGTGCCAGCAGCCACCCCGGAACCGGGGAGCTGTTTTTT. It specifies CASSHPGTGELFF.

The CDR3 DNA is TGTGCCAGCAGTTTCTTGAGGGAAACCTCTGGGGCCAACGTCCTGACTTTC. This encodes CASSFLRETSGANVLTF. The rearrangement uses TRBV27 and TRBJ2-6, with D tentatively TRBD2 (5 bases). V lost 3 bases and J 0 bases, leaving 12 bases between the germline ends. Germline V gene sequence: CDR1 MNHEY, CDR2 SMNVEV (reference sequence). The CDR3 has 17 residues.

This clonotype was seen a single time. This sequence joins TRBV5-5 and TRBJ2-1, with D possibly TRBD1 on 5 matching bases. The CDR3 is made up of 16 amino acids. V shed 0 bases and J shed 8 bases, with 18 bases lying between them. Germline assignment: CDR1 SGHKS and CDR2 YYEKEE (reference sequence). CDR3: CASSLGGRFQGYEQFF. Written as DNA, the CDR3 is TGTGCCAGCAGCTTGGGGGGCAGGTTTCAGGGCTATGAGCAGTTCTTC.

This clonotype is medium-sized in the sample. The chain employs TRBV6-6 and TRBJ1-5; D might be TRBD1 (5 bases). Per germline, CDR1 MNHNY and CDR2 SVGAGI (reference sequence). V shed 5 bases and J shed 6 bases, with 17 bases lying between them. The CDR3 totals 15 residues. The CDR3 nucleotides read TGTGCCAGCAGTCGAGGGGAGATTAGGGGTCAGCCCCAGCATTTT. Its protein product is CASSRGEIRGQPQHF.

The chain is built from TRBV5-5 and TRBJ2-3; D gene unclear. V was pared by 7 bases and J by 4 bases, with 10 bases between. This CDR3 has 12 residues. Germline V CDR1 and CDR2: SGHKS, YYEKEE (reference sequence). CDR3 nucleotides: TGTGCCAGCGCACCCGTATCAGATACGCAGTATTTT. It yields the protein CASAPVSDTQYF.

Here the CDR3 reads CASRDRTEAFF. For the CDR3, the DNA is TGTGCCAGCAGGGACAGGACCGAAGCTTTCTTT. V usage is TRBV27 and J usage is TRBJ1-1, with TRBD1 matching over 7 bases. The CDR3 sequence is 11 residues long. V dropped 6 bases and J dropped 8; count of bases not matched to a gene: 3. Per the germline V gene, CDR1 is MNHEY and CDR2 is SMNVEV (reference sequence).

V and J are TRBV9 and TRBJ1-1, with a tentative D call TRBD1 (6 bases). With 7 bases removed from V and 10 bases from J, the gap between germline ends came to 29 bases. This CDR3 is built from 16 residues. Per the germline V gene, CDR1 is SGDLS and CDR2 is YYNGEE. The CDR3 DNA sequence: TGTGCCAGCGGATCGGGGGCGGCGGAGGTTGTTGGTGTAGCTTTCTTT. Translated: CASGSGAAEVVGVAFF.

The chain recombines TRBV6-2 or TRBV6-3 with TRBJ2-4; TRBD1 might be the D (6 bases). This CDR3 region has 15 residues. Germline V gene lookup returns CDR1 MNHEY and CDR2 SVGEGT. The V end lost 0 bases, the J end lost 8 bases, and 14 bases lay between the germline ends. CDR3 loop: CASSYSLGAVDIQYF. The CDR3 DNA is TGTGCCAGCAGTTACTCTTTGGGGGCAGTTGACATTCAGTACTTC.

Many counts were recorded for this clonotype. Because the CDR3's place on the DNA is in doubt, the DNA is left out and the CDR3 is given as listed by TCRdb. The rearrangement links TRBV30 to TRBJ1-1; TRBD1 is the table's D call and was not checked against the DNA. The CDR3 region is 12 residues in length, termini included. Germline V gives CDR1 GTSNPN, CDR2 SVGIG (reference sequence). The CDR3 sequence is CAWSVATGTPSF.

This clonotype was seen a few times. For the CDR3, the DNA is TGTGCCAGCACCCCGGCAGGGGCCTATAATGGCTACACCTTC. This gives the protein CASTPAGAYNGYTF. V is TRBV11-2 and J is TRBJ1-2; perhaps TRBD1 as D (6 bases). The CDR3 extends over 14 amino acids. The germline gives CDR1 SGHAT, CDR2 FQNNGV. The ends were cut back, 7 bases at V and 6 bases at J, with 18 bases in the middle.

This chain uses TRBV29-1 with TRBJ1-2; TRBD1 agrees at 9 bases. This CDR3 has 11 residues. Per germline, CDR1 SQVTM and CDR2 ANQGSEA. The J segment lost 10 bases and the V segment lost 4 bases, leaving 4 bases of the junction unmatched. The CDR3 DNA is TGCAGCGTTGGGGGACAGGGAGACTACACCTTC. Translation gives CSVGGQGDYTF.

V usage is TRBV7-9 and J usage is TRBJ1-1; 8 bases align to TRBD1. Germline V CDR1 and CDR2: SEHNR, FQNEAQ (reference sequence). There are 15 residues in the CDR3. V lost 6 bases, J lost 3 bases, and 9 bases stayed unmatched. This CDR3 is CASRWGTGPYTEAFF. The CDR3 DNA is TGTGCCAGCAGATGGGGGACAGGTCCCTACACTGAAGCTTTCTTT.

V and J are TRBV12-3 or TRBV12-4 and TRBJ1-1; a possible D gene is TRBD1 (6 bases). The CDR3 contains 15 residues. Between the trimmed V and J ends, which lost 6 bases and 0 bases, there was a span of 14 bases. CDR3 bases: TGTGCCAGCAGCTTACGGCAGGGGCTGAACACTGAAGCTTTCTTT. Translated, it gives CASSLRQGLNTEAFF.

The chain carries TRBV7-6 and TRBJ1-2; 7 bases fit TRBD1. The CDR3 runs to 15 residues. The V and J ends lost 1 base and 6 bases, in that order; junction bases with no gene match: 8. CDR1 is SGHVS, CDR2 FNYEAQ, per germline. The CDR3 loop is CASSLGAGGPHGYTF. CDR3 DNA sequence: TGTGCCAGCAGCTTAGGGGCAGGGGGACCTCATGGCTACACCTTC.

This clonotype was found many times. The chain carries TRBV20-1 and TRBJ1-5, with 7 nucleotides matching TRBD1. This CDR3 comprises 16 residues. CDR1 is DFQATT, CDR2 SNEGSKA, per germline (reference sequence). The trim removed 3 bases at V and 0 bases at J, leaving 8 bases unmatched. CDR3 sequence (DNA): TGCAGTGCTAGGGTCGGGACAGCAGCTAGCAATCAGCCCCAGCATTTT. Translation gives CSARVGTAASNQPQHF.

The rearrangement joins TRBV29-1 to TRBJ1-3; D is unresolved. V lost 3 bases to trimming and J lost 0 bases, with 27 bases between them. The germline V gene has CDR1 SQVTM and CDR2 ANQGSEA. The CDR3 contains 20 residues. CDR3: CSVEMAADPVHYTSGNTIYF. The CDR3, as DNA: TGCAGCGTTGAGATGGCAGCCGATCCCGTACACTATACCTCTGGAAACACCATATATTTT. Drawing the rest from reference TRBV29-1 and TRBJ1-3, the complete variable domain is SAVISQKPSRDICQRGTSLTIQCQVDSQVTMMFWYRQQPGQSLTLIATANQGSEATYESGFVIDKFPISRPNLTFSTLTVSNMSPEDSSIYLCSVEMAADPVHYTSGNTIYFGEGSWLTVV.

In this sample, this clonotype turned up a few times. This chain joins TRBV20-1 and TRBJ1-1, with D possibly TRBD1 on 6 matching bases. V dropped 3 bases and J dropped 10 bases, with 15 bases sitting between them. There are 12 residues in the CDR3. Germline V gene sequence: CDR1 DFQATT, CDR2 SNEGSKA (reference sequence). CDR3 DNA: TGCAGTGCTAGCGTCCAGGGGCTAGGAGCTTTCTTT. As protein: CSASVQGLGAFF.

This rearrangement joins TRBV4-2 to TRBJ2-5; D remains ambiguous. Germline V gene lookup returns CDR1 LGHNA and CDR2 YNFKEQ. Trimming took off 1 base at V and 5 bases at J, with 11 bases between the two ends. This CDR3 is 14 amino acids long. CDR3 DNA sequence: TGTGCCAGCAGCCAAGGCTCCTTGGGGGAGACCCAGTACTTC. This encodes CASSQGSLGETQYF.

The CDR3 sequence: CASSFVGGPYEQYF. The CDR3 region has the DNA TGTGCCAGCAGTTTTGTAGGCGGGCCCTACGAGCAGTACTTC. The chain links TRBV27 to TRBJ2-7, with D perhaps TRBD2 (5 bases). Germline CDR1 and CDR2: MNHEY and SMNVEV (reference sequence). The CDR3 is 14 amino acids. V was trimmed by 3 bases and J by 2 bases, leaving 11 bases between them.

The CDR3 sequence is CSANPGQSPSTDTQYF. CDR3 nucleotides: TGCAGTGCCAACCCGGGACAGAGTCCTAGCACAGATACGCAGTATTTT. This chain links TRBV20-1 with TRBJ2-3; 7 bases align to TRBD1. This CDR3 has 16 amino acids. The germline V gene has CDR1 DFQATT and CDR2 SNEGSKA (reference sequence). Germline trimming cut 6 bases from V and 0 bases from J; bases unmatched to any gene: 12.

This chain connects TRBV20-1 to TRBJ2-1, with TRBD2 matching 7 bases. Germline V gene sequence: CDR1 DFQATT, CDR2 SNEGSKA (reference sequence). The CDR3 has 16 residues. Unmatched junction bases numbered 10, after V lost 0 bases and J lost 5 bases. DNA for the CDR3: TGCAGTGCTAGAGACTTCAAAGCGGGGCTTAACAATGAGCAGTTCTTC. Residues: CSARDFKAGLNNEQFF.

This chain links TRBV4-3 with TRBJ2-5; unclear D gene. The CDR3 is made up of 13 amino acids. The V end lost 1 base, the J end lost 5 bases, and 8 bases lay between the germline ends. CDR1 is LGHNA and CDR2 is YSLEER in the germline V gene. This chain's CDR3 is CASSQVPMETQYF. DNA of the CDR3: TGCGCCAGCAGCCAAGTCCCAATGGAGACCCAGTACTTC.

This clonotype was seen at least ten times. The V and J genes are TRBV10-3 and TRBJ1-5, with 9 bases aligning to TRBD1. The CDR3 runs 14 residues. In germline, CDR1 is ENHRY, CDR2 SYGVKD. The junction had 3 bases not matched to a gene; V was cut back by 2 bases and J by 7 bases. This chain's CDR3 is CAISEGQGSQPQHF. CDR3 bases: TGTGCCATCAGTGAGGGACAGGGGAGCCAGCCCCAGCATTTT.

This clonotype has more than one count but fewer than ten. The chain couples TRBV20-1 to TRBJ2-7; D is unresolved. The CDR3 sequence is 12 residues long. V lost 0 bases and J lost 5, with 8 bases in between. From germline, CDR1 is DFQATT and CDR2 SNEGSKA (reference sequence). The CDR3 DNA follows: TGCAGTGCTAGAGACTGGCAGGACGAGCAGTACTTC. Residues: CSARDWQDEQYF.

A single count supports this clonotype. This chain connects TRBV14 to TRBJ2-1; TRBD1 aligns across 7 bases. The CDR3 extends over 15 amino acids. Trimming cost V 4 bases and J 2 bases; bases outside gene matches: 5. CDR1 is SGHDN and CDR2 is FVKESK in the germline V gene. The DNA of the CDR3 is TGTGCCAGCAGCCGAAGGGGACAGACCTACAATGAGCAGTTCTTC. Its protein product is CASSRRGQTYNEQFF.

The gene calls are TRBV7-2 and TRBJ2-1; D tentatively fits TRBD1 or TRBD2 (5 bases each). This CDR3 is 15 amino acids long. V was shortened by 6 bases and J by 4 bases, with 16 bases between the two germline ends. Germline assignment: CDR1 SGHTA and CDR2 FQGNSA. CDR3 loop: CASRHPGAYYNEQFF. CDR3 coding DNA: TGTGCCAGCAGACATCCCGGGGCGTATTACAATGAGCAGTTCTTC.

As DNA, the CDR3 is TGTGCCAGCAGTTTCGGGACAGCCGCCACCGGGGAGCTGTTTTTT. Amino acids: CASSFGTAATGELFF. This chain links TRBV12-3 or TRBV12-4 with TRBJ2-2; 7 bases are shared with TRBD1. CDR3 length: 15 amino acids. J was trimmed by 4 bases and V by 3 bases; bases with no gene match: 5.